Listed below are T cell receptor beta chains from one sample, sequenced in a study of blood T cell repertoires in COVID-19. This table comes from immunoSEQ multiplex PCR, and its TCRdb copy is limited to in-frame clones, with some not included. This table holds roughly 52,000 clones, 75% to 85% found once. Sequencing was carried out using peripheral blood. The receptors were gathered from a human donor in a cohort sampled during active COVID-19. Each CDR3 is given with its conserved first and last residue. A D gene is named only where the DNA matches it firmly. Not every row has a clone size; where given, it reads once, few, many or a size class.

V gene	clone size	J gene	D gene	CDR3 length	CDR3 DNA	CDR3 protein
TRBV15	.	TRBJ1-1	.	13	TGTGCCACCAGCAGAGATCGGACACACGAAGCTTTCTTT	CATSRDRTHEAFF
TRBV5-1	.	TRBJ2-5	TRBD1	14	TGCGCCAGCAGCTTGAGGGGGCCCCAAGAGACCCAGTACTTC	CASSLRGPQETQYF
TRBV6-4	.	TRBJ2-2	TRBD1	15	TGTGCCAGCAGAGACCGGGACAGAGCTGGCGGGGAGCTGTTTTTT	CASRDRDRAGGELFF
TRBV7-8	.	TRBJ1-3	.	20	TGTGCCAGCAGCTTCTCAACCCCCAGACAGCTGGATTACTCTGGAAACACCATATATTTT	CASSFSTPRQLDYSGNTIYF
TRBV7-8	.	TRBJ2-7	TRBD2	16	TGTGCCAGCAGCTTAGAATGGTCTAGCGGAACCTACGAGCAGTACTTC	CASSLEWSSGTYEQYF
TRBV9	.	TRBJ2-1	TRBD2	16	TGTGCCAGCAGCGCCAAACCCGGGAGGGCGAACAATGAGCAGTTCTTC	CASSAKPGRANNEQFF
TRBV5-5	.	TRBJ2-1	TRBD1	16	TGTGCCAGCAGCGGCCCCGGGACAGGACCTTATGATGAGCAGTTCTTC	CASSGPGTGPYDEQFF
TRBV9	few	TRBJ2-7	TRBD1	15	TGTGCCAGCAGCCGTCTTGGGACAGGGGGCAACGAGCAGTACTTC	CASSRLGTGGNEQYF
TRBV28	.	TRBJ2-7	.	12	TGTGCCAGCAGCCGAGCGGCTTACGAGCAGTACTTC	CASSRAAYEQYF
TRBV18	.	TRBJ1-2	.	13	TGTGCCAGCTCACCAAGACAGAACTATGGCTACACCTTC	CASSPRQNYGYTF
TRBV7-3	once	TRBJ2-1	TRBD2	16	TGTGCCAGCAGCTTAGGCGGGAGGGGCTCCTACAATGAGCAGTTCTTC	CASSLGGRGSYNEQFF
TRBV9	.	TRBJ2-6	.	15	TGTGCCAGCAGCGTACCCTCCTCTGGGGCCAACGTCCTGACTTTC	CASSVPSSGANVLTF
TRBV5-5	once	TRBJ2-2	TRBD2	18	TGTGCCAGCAGCTCTACAAATCCCGGCCTACGGGGGGCCGGGGAGCTGTTTTTT	CASSSTNPGLRGAGELFF
TRBV30	.	TRBJ1-5	TRBD1	12	TGTGCCTGGGACAGGGACAATCAGCCCCAGCATTTT	CAWDRDNQPQHF
TRBV9	once	TRBJ2-1	TRBD2	15	TGTGCCAGCAGCGGAAGCGGGAGGGCCACCAATGAGCAGTTCTTC	CASSGSGRATNEQFF